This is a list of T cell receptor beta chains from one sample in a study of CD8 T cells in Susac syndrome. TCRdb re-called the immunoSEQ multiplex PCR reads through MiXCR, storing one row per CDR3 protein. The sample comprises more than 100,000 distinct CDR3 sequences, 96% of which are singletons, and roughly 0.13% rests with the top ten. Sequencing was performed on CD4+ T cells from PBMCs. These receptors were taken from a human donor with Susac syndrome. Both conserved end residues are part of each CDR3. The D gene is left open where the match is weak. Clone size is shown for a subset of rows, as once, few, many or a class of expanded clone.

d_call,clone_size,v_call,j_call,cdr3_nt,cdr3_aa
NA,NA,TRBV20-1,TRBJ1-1,TGCAGTGCTATCTTGGGGGGGCGAGCTTTCTTT,CSAILGGRAFF
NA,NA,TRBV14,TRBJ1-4,TGTGCCAGCAGCCAAGGAATTTATGAAAAACTGTTTTTT,CASSQGIYEKLFF
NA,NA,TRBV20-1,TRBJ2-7,TGCAGTGCCCGAGGTGACATTTACTACGAGCAGTACTTC,CSARGDIYYEQYF
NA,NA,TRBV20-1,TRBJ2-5,TGCAGTGCTGACGGGACGCCAGAGACCCAGTACTTC,CSADGTPETQYF
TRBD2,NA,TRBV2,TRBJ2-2,TGTGCCAGCAGTTCTAGCGGGAGACCCCACACCGGGGAGCTGTTTTTT,CASSSSGRPHTGELFF
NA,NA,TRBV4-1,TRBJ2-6,TGCGCCAGCAGCCAAGATTCGGAGGTAGCCAACGTCCTGACTTTC,CASSQDSEVANVLTF
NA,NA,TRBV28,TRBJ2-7,TGTGCCAGCAGTCCAGCGAAACCCGCTGCCGAGCAGTACTTC,CASSPAKPAAEQYF
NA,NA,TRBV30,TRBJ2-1,TGTGCCTGGAGTGAGTTCAATGAGCAGTTCTTC,CAWSEFNEQFF
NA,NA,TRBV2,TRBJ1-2,TGTGCCAGCAGCGGCGACCTGGACAGCACTGGCTACACCTTC,CASSGDLDSTGYTF
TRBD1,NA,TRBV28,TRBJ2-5,TGTGCCAGCAGGGGGGCCGGGACAGAAGAGACCCAGTACTTC,CASRGAGTEETQYF
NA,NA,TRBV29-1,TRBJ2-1,TGCAGCGCCTGCCGGGTGATCCATGAGCAGTTCTTC,CSACRVIHEQFF
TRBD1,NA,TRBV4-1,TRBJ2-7,TGCGCCAGCAGCCAAGACCCGGGACAGACTTACGAGCAGTACTTC,CASSQDPGQTYEQYF
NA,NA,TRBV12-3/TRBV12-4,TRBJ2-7,TGTGCCAGCAGTTTACTTGGCGATACCTACGAGCAGTACTTC,CASSLLGDTYEQYF
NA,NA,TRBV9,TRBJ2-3,TGTGCCAGCAGCGTAGCGGGATCTGGCACAGATACGCAGTATTTT,CASSVAGSGTDTQYF
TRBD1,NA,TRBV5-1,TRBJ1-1,TGCGCCAGCAGCTTGGGGCCCAGACAGGGAGGGAACACTGAAGCTTTCTTT,CASSLGPRQGGNTEAFF
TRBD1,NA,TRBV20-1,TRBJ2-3,TGCAGTGCCCTGGACAGGGGCGGGGATACGCAGTATTTT,CSALDRGGDTQYF
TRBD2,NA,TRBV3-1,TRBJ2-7,TGTGCCAGCAGCCAAGGACTAGCGAAGTACTTC,CASSQGLAKYF
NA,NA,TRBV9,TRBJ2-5,TGTGCCAGCAGCGGGGGGGGCCCCCAAGAGACCCAGTACTTC,CASSGGGPQETQYF
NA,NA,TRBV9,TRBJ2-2,TGTGCCAGCAGCGTACTAGCGAACACCGGGGAGCTGTTTTTT,CASSVLANTGELFF
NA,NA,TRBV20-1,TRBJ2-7,TGCAGTGCTAGACGAGAGGCGGGCGGTTTCCCCTACGAGCAGTACTTC,CSARREAGGFPYEQYF
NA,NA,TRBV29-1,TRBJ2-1,TGCAGCGTTGATTTTTCCAATGAGCAGTTCTTC,CSVDFSNEQFF
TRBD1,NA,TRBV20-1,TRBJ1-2,TGCAGTGCATATGGACAGGGACCTAACTATGGCTACACCTTC,CSAYGQGPNYGYTF
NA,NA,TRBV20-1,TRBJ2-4,TGCAGTGCTCGGACAGATAAAAACATTCAGTACTTC,CSARTDKNIQYF
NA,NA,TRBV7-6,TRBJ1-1,TGTGCCAGCAGCCCCCCTGGCCGGTTTAACACTGAAGCTTTCTTT,CASSPPGRFNTEAFF
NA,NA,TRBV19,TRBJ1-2,TGTGCCAGTAGGATGGGCTATGGCTACACCTTC,CASRMGYGYTF
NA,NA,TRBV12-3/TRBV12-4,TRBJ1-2,TGTGCCAGCAGTTTGGGGGGCCCGTCCTATGGCTACACCTTC,CASSLGGPSYGYTF
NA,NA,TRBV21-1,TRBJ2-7,TGTGCCAGCAGCCGGAGGGGGATGAGCGGACAGGGCTACGAGCAGTACTTC,CASSRRGMSGQGYEQYF
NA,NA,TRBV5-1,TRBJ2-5,TGCGCCAGCAGCTTGGGGGCAGCGGAGACCCAGTACTTC,CASSLGAAETQYF
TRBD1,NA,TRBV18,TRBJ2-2,TGTGCCAGCTCCCCGGGACAGACGAACACCGGGGAGCTGTTTTTT,CASSPGQTNTGELFF
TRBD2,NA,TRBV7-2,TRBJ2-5,TGTGCCAGCAGCTTATCGAGCGGGAGAAGCGGGGAGACCCAGTACTTC,CASSLSSGRSGETQYF
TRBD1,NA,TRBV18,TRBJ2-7,TGTGCCAGCTCACCACCGACAGGGGACGAGCAGTACTTC,CASSPPTGDEQYF
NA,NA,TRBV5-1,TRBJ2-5,TGCGCCAGCAGAGAACCATTAGAGACCCAGTACTTC,CASREPLETQYF
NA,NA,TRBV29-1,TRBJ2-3,TGCAGCGTCAGATCTAGCACAGATACGCAGTATTTT,CSVRSSTDTQYF
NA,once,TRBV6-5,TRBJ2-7,TGTGCCAGCGGTCAGGGGTTATCCTACGAGCAGTACTTC,CASGQGLSYEQYF
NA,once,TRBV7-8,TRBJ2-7,TGTGCCAGCAGCTCGTACGGGAACCCCGAGCAGTACTTC,CASSSYGNPEQYF
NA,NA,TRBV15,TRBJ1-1,TGTGCCACCAGCAGGGAGTGGGTCACTGAAGCTTTCTTT,CATSREWVTEAFF
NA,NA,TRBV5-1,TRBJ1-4,TGCGCCAGCTCAACGGGGGAAACTAATGAAAAACTGTTTTTT,CASSTGETNEKLFF
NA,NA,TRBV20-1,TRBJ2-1,TGCAGTGCCCCGGCCGGCTCCCCGGACTACAATGAGCAGTTCTTC,CSAPAGSPDYNEQFF
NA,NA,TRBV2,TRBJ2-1,TGTGCCAGCAGTGAAAGAGCGCCCAAGATTAATGAGCAGTTCTTC,CASSERAPKINEQFF
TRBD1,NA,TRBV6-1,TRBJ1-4,TGTGCCAGCAGTGAACAGGGGGCTTATAATGAAAAACTGTTTTTT,CASSEQGAYNEKLFF
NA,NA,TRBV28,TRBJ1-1,TGTGCCAGCAGTTACGGGGAAAAGAACACTGAAGCTTTCTTT,CASSYGEKNTEAFF
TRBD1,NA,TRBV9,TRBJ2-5,TGTGCCAGCAGCGAGGGGACAGGGGGAGAGACCCAGTACTTC,CASSEGTGGETQYF
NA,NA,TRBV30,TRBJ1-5,TGTGCCTGGGGCCCTGACAGCAATCAGCCCCAGCATTTT,CAWGPDSNQPQHF